These 9 T cell receptor beta chains share one sample of origin, sequenced in a study of cytomegalovirus exposure and HLA in healthy donors. PCR was performed using 60 Vbeta and 13 Jbeta primers. Measured with immunoSEQ multiplex PCR; TCRdb has only the in-frame clones, and not every one. Among about 190,000 clones listed, less than 90% were seen once. The sequenced sample was PBMCs. The receptors here all came from a boy aged 5 to 17 in good health and CMV-seronegative.

V usage is TRBV9 and J usage is TRBJ1-5; D not certain. Trimming shortened V by 4 bases and J by 4 bases, and 12 bases separated the two germline ends. This CDR3 has 14 residues. Germline V gene data show CDR1 as SGDLS and CDR2 as YYNGEE. CDR3 sequence reads: CASSNGGRNQPQHF. The CDR3 bases are TGTGCCAGCAGCAACGGAGGGAGAAATCAGCCCCAGCATTTT.

Only a few counts were recorded for this clone. The chain has TRBV4-2 and TRBJ2-5, with D possibly being TRBD2 (5 bases). The germline CDR1 and CDR2 sequences are LGHNA and YNFKEQ. Deletions cut 3 bases from V and 0 bases from J, with 11 bases between. The CDR3 length is 15 residues. In DNA form, the CDR3 reads TGTGCCAGCAGCCAGAACCGGGGAGACCAAGAGACCCAGTACTTC. Translation: CASSQNRGDQETQYF.

J is TRBJ2-3 and V is TRBV9; perhaps TRBD2 as D (5 bases). Germline CDR1 is SGDLS and CDR2 is YYNGEE. The V gene lost 0 bases and the J gene lost 6 bases, with 11 bases spanning the gap. The CDR3 has 14 amino acids. The CDR3 DNA is TGTGCCAGCAGCGTAGTACCCCGAGGGGATACGCAGTATTTT. Its translation is CASSVVPRGDTQYF.

For the CDR3, the DNA is TGTGCCTGCCCCGGACTAGCGGGATACAATGAGCAGTTCTTC. Residues: CACPGLAGYNEQFF. The rearrangement joins TRBV30 to TRBJ2-1, with TRBD2 matching 12 bases. The CDR3 covers 14 residues. V dropped 6 bases and J dropped 4; count of bases not matched to a gene: 4. Germline values: CDR1 GTSNPN, CDR2 SVGIG (reference sequence).

The chain links TRBV5-6 to TRBJ1-2; tentatively, D is TRBD1 (5 bases). V shed 0 bases and J shed 3 bases, with 15 bases lying between them. CDR1 and CDR2 from the germline V gene are SGHDT and YYEEEE. CDR3 length: 16 residues. This chain's CDR3 is CASSLVSRASDYGYTF. CDR3 DNA sequence: TGTGCCAGCAGCTTGGTAAGCAGGGCTAGTGACTATGGCTACACCTTC.

The gene calls are TRBV5-1 and TRBJ1-1, with 8 positions matching TRBD1. Germline V gene data show CDR1 as SGHRS and CDR2 as YFSETQ. V trimming: 0 bases; J trimming: 1 base; junction bases outside the gene matches: 8. The CDR3 sequence is 17 residues long. Written as DNA, the CDR3 is TGCGCCAGCAGCTTGGTGGGGGGGACAGGTCCGAACACTGAAGCTTTCTTT. This translates into CASSLVGGTGPNTEAFF.

The V call is TRBV28, the J call TRBJ2-3; 7 nucleotides agree with TRBD1. The CDR3 length is 15 residues. V gave up 8 bases and J gave up 2 bases; unmatched junction bases: 10. The germline CDR1 and CDR2 sequences are MDHEN and SYDVKM. CDR3 residues: CASSPTGPFTDTQYF. Written as DNA, the CDR3 is TGTGCCAGCTCCCCGACAGGGCCGTTCACAGATACGCAGTATTTT.

Here the CDR3 DNA reads TGCGCCAGCATCTGGTGGACTCGGATACAAGAGACCCAGTACTTC. It codes for CASIWWTRIQETQYF. The chain couples TRBV23-1 to TRBJ2-5; maybe TRBD2 (5 bases). TRBV23-1 counts as an open reading frame of uncertain function. Trimming took 7 bases from V and 2 from J, leaving 17 bases between them. This CDR3 region has 15 residues.

This chain joins TRBV27 and TRBJ1-5; D gene unclear. This CDR3 is 14 amino acids long. V lost 3 bases and J 5 bases, leaving 11 bases between the germline ends. The V gene's germline CDR1 is MNHEY and CDR2 SMNVEV (reference sequence). The CDR3 reads CASSFGGVYQPQHF. CDR3 bases: TGTGCCAGCAGTTTCGGAGGAGTCTATCAGCCCCAGCATTTT.